The source of this T cell receptor (beta chain) is a study of blood T cells in healthy people across ages. Primers used in a second PCR of roughly 6 to 12 cycles were a sample-barcoded 5' primer and a J-beta primer mix. MiXCR, run by TCRdb on the 5' RACE reads, gives a single entry per CDR3 protein. The sample has roughly 800,000 distinct CDR3 sequences, about three fifths seen once; the top ten hold 20% to 25%. CDR1 and CDR2 (germline): SQVTM, ANQGSEA. V was clipped by 4 bases and J by 4 bases; unmatched bases: 7. This CDR3 spans 14 amino acids. This sequence joins TRBV29-1 and TRBJ2-3, with TRBD2 matching 8 bases. This sequence originates from a man aged 30 to 45 in good health. Sequences were obtained from blood. The CDR3 loop is CSVAAGGAADTQYF. CDR3 nucleotides: TGCAGCGTTGCTGCGGGAGGAGCCGCAGATACGCAGTATTTT.